Each of the 21 T cell receptor beta chains below was sequenced from the same sample in a study of T cell changes during pregnancy in multiple sclerosis (dated by TCRdb to about 2019). The protocol used for the library was the immunoSEQ multiplex PCR assay. TCRdb obtained this table from immuneACCESS and retained in-frame rearrangements with V and J assigned. These tables miss some clones; where compared with another copy, unresolved V genes account for less than half of the shortfall, and the remainder is unexplained. A total of about 80,000 clones appear in this sample, approximately 95% of them only once. Around 0.97% of the sample is in the top ten clones. The sample was peripheral blood, taken in the second trimester of pregnancy. The receptors come from a female donor in good health, enrolled as a control in a pregnancy study.

This clone occurred once. V and J are TRBV15 and TRBJ2-7, with 9 bases fitting TRBD1. Germline CDR1 and CDR2: LNHNV and YYDKDF (reference sequence). The CDR3 contains 16 residues. Unmatched junction bases numbered 9, after V lost 0 bases and J lost 6 bases. CDR3 nucleotides: TGTGCCACCAGCAGAGATCCAAGGACAGGGGAGTGCGAGCAGTACTTC. It specifies CATSRDPRTGECEQYF. Variable domain in full (rest from reference TRBV15 and TRBJ2-7): DAMVIQNPRYQVTQFGKPVTLSCSQTLNHNVMYWYQQKSSQAPKLLFHYYDKDFNNEADTPDNFQSRRPNTSFCFLDIRSPGLGDTAMYLCATSRDPRTGECEQYFGPGTRLTVT.

The chain has TRBV13 and TRBJ2-3; a weak D match, TRBD1 (5 bases). There are 16 residues in the CDR3. CDR1 PRHDT and CDR2 FYEKMQ come from the germline V gene (reference sequence). Trimming stripped 0 bases from V and 0 bases from J, with 10 bases between. The CDR3 coding sequence is TGTGCCAGCAGCTTAGGCCATGGGGCTAGCACAGATACGCAGTATTTT. This codes for CASSLGHGASTDTQYF.

The chain carries TRBV27 and TRBJ2-1; tentative D call: TRBD2 (6 bases). The CDR3 contains 14 residues. Germline lookup yields CDR1 MNHEY and CDR2 SMNVEV (reference sequence). The V and J ends lost 2 bases and 6 bases respectively, with 11 bases between them. The CDR3 loop reads CASSLIRGGNEQFF. The CDR3 bases are TGTGCCAGCAGTTTAATTCGGGGAGGCAATGAGCAGTTCTTC.

The rearrangement links TRBV29-1 to TRBJ2-5, with D unresolved. Germline assignment: CDR1 SQVTM and CDR2 ANQGSEA. This CDR3 has 12 residues. The V end lost 4 bases, the J end lost 5 bases, and 11 bases lay between the germline ends. The chain's CDR3 is CSVGGYGETQYF. In DNA, the CDR3 is TGCAGCGTTGGAGGATACGGGGAGACCCAGTACTTC.

This chain joins TRBV7-6 and TRBJ2-3; 8 bases map to TRBD2. V lost 2 bases and J lost 0; bases outside the gene matches: 7. The CDR3 is 17 residues long. Germline assignment: CDR1 SGHVS and CDR2 FNYEAQ. The CDR3 loop is CASSLSREGPSTDTQYF. CDR3 sequence (DNA): TGTGCCAGCAGCTTAAGCCGGGAGGGCCCTAGCACAGATACGCAGTATTTT.

This clone came up once. The DNA of the CDR3 is TGCGCCAGCAGCCAGACGCCTAGCGGGCAAATCACAGATACGCAGTATTTT. The encoded protein is CASSQTPSGQITDTQYF. This chain uses TRBV4-1 with TRBJ2-3; TRBD2 matches at 8 bases. The CDR3 totals 17 residues. The V gene end was trimmed by 3 bases and the J gene end by 2 bases; junction bases not matched to a gene: 10. Germline assignment: CDR1 MGHRA and CDR2 YSYEKL.

The chain joins TRBV5-4 to TRBJ2-5, with a tentative D call TRBD2 (6 bases). Germline V lookup: CDR1 SGHNT, CDR2 YYREEE (reference sequence). V lost 0 bases to trimming and J lost 5 bases, with 8 bases between them. This CDR3 contains 13 residues. CDR3 in DNA: TGTGCCAGCAGCTTGGTACGGGGGGAGACCCAGTACTTC. Its translation is CASSLVRGETQYF.

This clone was picked up one time. The chain uses TRBV4-1 and TRBJ2-5, with 8 nucleotides matching TRBD2. V was pared by 4 bases and J by 4 bases, with 14 bases of the junction left unmatched. The CDR3 runs to 17 residues. The germline V gene has CDR1 MGHRA and CDR2 YSYEKL. CDR3: CASSPLGSGSAPETQYF. The CDR3, as DNA: TGCGCCAGCAGCCCCCTCGGCAGCGGGAGTGCTCCAGAGACCCAGTACTTC.

The V gene is TRBV10-3, the J gene TRBJ2-7; possible D gene TRBD1, 5 bases. Between the trimmed V and J ends, which lost 1 base and 12 bases, there was a span of 13 bases. Germline V lookup: CDR1 ENHRY, CDR2 SYGVKD. This CDR3 spans 12 amino acids. The CDR3 bases are TGTGCCATCAGTGAGTTAGGGGCAGGTCCGTACTTC. Translating gives CAISELGAGPYF.

The CDR3 spells CASPAFPYNEQFF. The CDR3 bases are TGTGCCAGCCCTGCGTTTCCCTACAATGAGCAGTTCTTC. This chain joins TRBV7-9 and TRBJ2-1; D is uncertain. The germline gives CDR1 SEHNR, CDR2 FQNEAQ (reference sequence). This CDR3 comprises 13 residues. Trimming cost V 8 bases and J 2 bases, with 10 bases left between them.

This chain uses TRBV19 with TRBJ2-7; D remains ambiguous. The germline V and J ends were trimmed by 1 base and 3 bases, with 7 bases remaining between them. Germline V lookup: CDR1 LNHDA, CDR2 SQIVND (reference sequence). The CDR3 totals 13 residues. Here the CDR3 reads CASSIGPDYEQYF. The DNA of the CDR3 is TGTGCCAGTAGTATAGGGCCAGACTACGAGCAGTACTTC.

This chain uses TRBV15 with TRBJ2-7; TRBD2 matches 7 bases. The CDR3 totals 14 residues. Looked up from germline, CDR1 is LNHNV and CDR2 is YYDKDF (reference sequence). V lost 0 bases, J lost 6 bases, and 5 bases stayed unmatched. The CDR3 DNA sequence: TGTGCCACCAGCAGAGATTTGGCGGGGGTCGAGCAGTACTTC. Protein: CATSRDLAGVEQYF.

J is TRBJ2-3 and V is TRBV14; 7 nucleotides line up with TRBD1. Unmatched junction bases numbered 8, after V lost 1 base and J lost 10 bases. The CDR3 consists of 14 residues. The germline gives CDR1 SGHDN, CDR2 FVKESK. This chain's CDR3 is CASSQAMQGVSQYF. The DNA for the CDR3 is TGTGCCAGCAGCCAAGCGATGCAGGGGGTTTCGCAGTATTTT.

This chain connects TRBV28 to TRBJ2-7; D may be TRBD1 (5 bases). The germline V and J ends were trimmed by 2 bases and 5 bases, with 16 bases remaining between them. The CDR3 contains 15 residues. Germline CDR1 MDHEN, CDR2 SYDVKM. The CDR3 sequence: CASSLRGPSGDEQYF. CDR3 DNA sequence: TGTGCCAGCAGTTTAAGGGGCCCGAGTGGGGACGAGCAGTACTTC.

The genes are TRBV25-1 and TRBJ2-2; D is ambiguous. The germline V gene has CDR1 MGHDK and CDR2 SYGVNS. The CDR3 is made up of 13 amino acids. Trimming cost V 0 bases and J 6 bases, with 5 bases left between them. The CDR3 reads CASSEYGSGELFF. CDR3 DNA sequence: TGTGCCAGCAGTGAATACGGGTCCGGGGAGCTGTTTTTT.

J is TRBJ2-5 and V is TRBV19; 7 bases are a match to TRBD1. The V and J ends lost 6 bases and 4 bases, in that order; junction bases with no gene match: 14. CDR1 LNHDA and CDR2 SQIVND come from the germline V gene (reference sequence). The CDR3 consists of 16 residues. CDR3 loop: CASRDRARGQVETQYF. For the CDR3, the DNA is TGTGCCAGTAGGGATCGGGCAAGGGGGCAAGTAGAGACCCAGTACTTC.

The V call is TRBV9, the J call TRBJ1-3; 9 nucleotides match TRBD1. Germline lookup yields CDR1 SGDLS and CDR2 YYNGEE. The CDR3 extends over 16 amino acids. The V and J ends lost 1 base and 1 base, in that order; junction bases with no gene match: 3. The DNA of the CDR3 is TGTGCCAGCAGCGTAACAGGGGGCGCATCTGGAAACACCATATATTTT. This gives the protein CASSVTGGASGNTIYF.

The gene calls are TRBV7-2 and TRBJ1-3; D perhaps matches TRBD1 (5 bases). CDR1 is SGHTA and CDR2 is FQGNSA in the germline V gene. V was cut by 5 bases and J by 3 bases, with 11 bases left in between. This CDR3 is built from 14 residues. The CDR3 sequence: CASSPGGGGNTIYF. The CDR3 coding sequence is TGTGCCAGCAGCCCCGGGGGGGGTGGAAACACCATATATTTT.

This chain uses TRBV5-5 with TRBJ1-5; perhaps TRBD1 as D (5 bases). Trimming took 2 bases from V and 5 from J, leaving 14 bases between them. The CDR3 contains 15 residues. CDR1 and CDR2 (germline): SGHKS, YYEKEE (reference sequence). CDR3 sequence (DNA): TGTGCCAGCAGCTTCTGGCCAGGGAAGGATCAGCCCCAGCATTTT. Amino acids: CASSFWPGKDQPQHF.

This rearrangement joins TRBV5-1 to TRBJ1-1, with TRBD1 matching 8 bases. Unmatched junction bases numbered 9, after V lost 4 bases and J lost 4 bases. CDR3 size: 15 residues. Germline CDR1 is SGHRS and CDR2 is YFSETQ. In DNA, the CDR3 is TGCGCCAGCAGCACCGGACAGGGTCCCCCCACTGAAGCTTTCTTT. This encodes CASSTGQGPPTEAFF.

CDR3 DNA sequence: TGTGCCAGCAGTGAAGCGGGGCGGGGCGGGGAGCTGTTTTTT. This encodes CASSEAGRGGELFF. J is TRBJ2-2 and V is TRBV7-2; 7 nucleotides align to TRBD2. The germline V gene has CDR1 SGHTA and CDR2 FQGNSA. CDR3 size: 14 residues. V was pared by 6 bases and J by 7 bases, with 8 bases of the junction left unmatched.